This T cell receptor beta chain came from a study of blood T cells in healthy people across ages. General observations from the study: Per-million-T-cell TCR beta diversity fell roughly linearly with age. Diversity of TCR beta correlated strongly with naive T cell percentage.

This CDR3 has 11 residues. V shed 4 bases and J shed 5 bases, with 6 bases lying between them. This clonotype turned up a few times. Its matching antigen is unknown. Each donor gave roughly 9.1 milliliters of peripheral blood. Isolation recovered at least 6.5 million PBMCs from every sample. The second PCR ran about 6 to 12 cycles with a sample-barcoded 5' primer and J-beta primers. TCRdb passed the 5' RACE reads through MiXCR, listing each CDR3 protein once. The table lists about 780,000 distinct CDR3 sequences, about 59% of them singletons. The chain joins TRBV12-3 or TRBV12-4 to TRBJ2-7; D ambiguous. The sequence was obtained from a man younger than 45 in good health. The sample taken for sequencing was blood. The CDR3 sequence is CASSSRDEQYF. DNA of the CDR3: TGTGCCAGCAGTTCCCGCGACGAGCAGTACTTC.